This TCR beta chain appears in the sequencing data of a study of blood T cell repertoires in COVID-19 (dated by TCRdb to the early 2020s). With regard to the full study: Collaborator samples came from the United States, Italy and Spain and covered acute and convalescent phases of COVID-19. The material from the prospective study consisted of cDNA or gDNA derived from T cells, B-cell-depleted T cells, or PBMCs. The dataset comprised deeply sampled blood TCRbeta repertoires from subjects exposed to, actively infected with, or recovered from COVID-19. The repertoires were released in a freely available public database meant as a resource for research on the immune response to SARS-CoV-2. Samples were obtained from the ongoing ImmuneRACE study (first 160 participants) and from over 1,000 subjects provided by 6 global collaborators. A de-identified subject ID, COVID-19 status, age in years and sex were almost always included in the sample metadata. Where available, HLA class I and class II types were taken from metadata supplied by the sample provider and were not determined by assay-based typing.

TCRbeta CDR3 regions were amplified from genomic DNA by means of the immunoSEQ Assay, a bias-controlled multiplex PCR. The authors' pipeline ran thus. Nucleated cell counts per sample were estimated from amplification of reference gene primers within the assay. To quantify the absolute abundance of each unique TCRbeta CDR3 rearrangement, sequence reads were collapsed and filtered. For each sample, productive Simpson clonality was calculated as the square root of Simpson's diversity index across productive rearrangements. As stored in TCRdb, this immuneACCESS dataset retains in-frame rearrangements with V and J assigned. A fraction of the clones does not appear; measured against another copy, unresolved V genes explain less than half of the discrepancy, and the remainder lacks a known reason. The D gene and trimming were derived from the DNA, and the V and J assignments and clone size from that table. In this sample the table shows tens of thousands of clones, just over 85% of which occur a single time. 1.2% of the sample lies in the top ten.

Each collaborating institution followed its own protocols to collect whole blood in K2EDTA tubes. Collaborator samples were shipped for TCRbeta analysis as frozen whole blood, isolated PBMCs, or DNA extracted from either sample type. The CDR3 holds 14 amino acids from the cysteine to the phenylalanine. Only the CDR3 portion is preserved as DNA: 42 bases, with reading frame beginning at the first base. V is cut back by 4 bases and J by 3 bases, with 6 bases in the junction unmatched. The germline V gene (reference sequence) gives CDR1 as GTSNPN and CDR2 as SVGIG. As for this clone: Its cognate antigen has yet to be identified. No per-base quality is available; no much larger clone lies one base away.

Overall results and qualifications from the work: The amount of clinical and demographic metadata varied by source and participant and was provided uncurated.

The chain links TRBV30 with TRBJ2-7; 10 of the junction bases match TRBD2. The specimen was peripheral blood. The sequence derives from a man aged 35 to 55 with acute or convalescent COVID-19. DNA sequence: TGTGCCTGGATGTTAGCGGGGGGCTTCTACGAGCAGTACTTC. It translates as CAWMLAGGFYEQYF.